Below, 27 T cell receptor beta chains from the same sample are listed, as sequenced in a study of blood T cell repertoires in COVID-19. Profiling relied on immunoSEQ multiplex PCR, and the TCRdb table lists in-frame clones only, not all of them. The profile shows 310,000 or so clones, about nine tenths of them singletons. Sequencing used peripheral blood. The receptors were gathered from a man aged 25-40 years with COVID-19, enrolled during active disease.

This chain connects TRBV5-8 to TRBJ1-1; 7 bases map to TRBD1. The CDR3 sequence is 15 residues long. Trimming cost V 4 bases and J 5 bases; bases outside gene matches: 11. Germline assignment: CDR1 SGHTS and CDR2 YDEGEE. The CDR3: CASSRDDRVWTEAFF. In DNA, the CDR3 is TGTGCCAGCAGCCGGGACGACAGGGTATGGACTGAAGCTTTCTTT.

This CDR3 reads CSASRETDTQYF. The CDR3 DNA reads as TGCAGTGCTAGTCGCGAAACAGATACGCAGTATTTT. The chain is built from TRBV20-1 and TRBJ2-3; D unclear. With 3 bases removed from V and 3 bases from J, the gap between germline ends came to 7 bases. The CDR3 consists of 12 residues. Per germline, CDR1 DFQATT and CDR2 SNEGSKA (reference sequence).

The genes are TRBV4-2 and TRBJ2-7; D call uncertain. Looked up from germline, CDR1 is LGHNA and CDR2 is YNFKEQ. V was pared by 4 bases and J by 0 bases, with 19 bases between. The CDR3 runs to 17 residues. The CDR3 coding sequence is TGTGCCAGCAGCCCCTGGTGGTACGGGTCGTCCTCCTACGAGCAGTACTTC. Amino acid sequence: CASSPWWYGSSSYEQYF.

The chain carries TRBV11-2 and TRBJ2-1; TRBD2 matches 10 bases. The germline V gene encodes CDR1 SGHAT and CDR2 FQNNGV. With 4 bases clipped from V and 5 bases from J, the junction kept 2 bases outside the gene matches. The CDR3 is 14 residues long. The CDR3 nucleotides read TGTGCCAGCAGCTCGACTAGCGGGCACAATGAGCAGTTCTTC. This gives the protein CASSSTSGHNEQFF.

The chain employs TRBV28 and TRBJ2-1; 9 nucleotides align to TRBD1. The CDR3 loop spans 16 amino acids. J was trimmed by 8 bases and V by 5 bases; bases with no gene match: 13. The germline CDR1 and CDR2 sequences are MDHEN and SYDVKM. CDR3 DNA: TGTGCCAGCAGTCCCGTCGAGGGACAGGGAATGCATGAGCAGTTCTTC. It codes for CASSPVEGQGMHEQFF.

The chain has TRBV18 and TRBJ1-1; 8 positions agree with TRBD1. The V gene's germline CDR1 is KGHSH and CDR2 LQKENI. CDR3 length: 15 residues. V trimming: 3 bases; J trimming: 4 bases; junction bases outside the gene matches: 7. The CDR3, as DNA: TGTGCCAGCTCACCCTTAGGACAGGGACGCACTGAAGCTTTCTTT. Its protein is CASSPLGQGRTEAFF. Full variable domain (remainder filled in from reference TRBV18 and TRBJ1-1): NAGVMQNPRHLVRRRGQEARLRCSPMKGHSHVYWYRQLPEEGLKFMVYLQKENIIDESGMPKERFSAEFPKEGPSILRIQQVVRGDSAAYFCASSPLGQGRTEAFFGQGTRLTVV.

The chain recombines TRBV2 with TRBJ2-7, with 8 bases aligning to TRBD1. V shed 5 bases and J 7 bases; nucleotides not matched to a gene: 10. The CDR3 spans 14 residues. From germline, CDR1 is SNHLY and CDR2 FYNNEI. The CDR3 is CASSRDRLIGEQYF. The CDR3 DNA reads TGTGCCAGCAGTCGGGACAGGTTGATCGGTGAGCAGTACTTC.

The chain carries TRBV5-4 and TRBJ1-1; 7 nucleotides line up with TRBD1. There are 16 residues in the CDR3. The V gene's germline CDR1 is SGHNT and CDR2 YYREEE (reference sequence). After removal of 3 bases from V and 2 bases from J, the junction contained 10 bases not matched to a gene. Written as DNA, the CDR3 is TGTGCCAGCAGCTCCCAGACAGGGCTGGGAAACACTGAAGCTTTCTTT. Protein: CASSSQTGLGNTEAFF.

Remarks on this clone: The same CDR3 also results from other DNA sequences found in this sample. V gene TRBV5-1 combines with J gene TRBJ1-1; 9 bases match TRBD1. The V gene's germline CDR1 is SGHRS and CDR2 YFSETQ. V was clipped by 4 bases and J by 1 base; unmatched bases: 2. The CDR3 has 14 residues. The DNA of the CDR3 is TGCGCCAGCAGCCCGGGACAGGGGAACACTGAAGCTTTCTTT. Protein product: CASSPGQGNTEAFF.

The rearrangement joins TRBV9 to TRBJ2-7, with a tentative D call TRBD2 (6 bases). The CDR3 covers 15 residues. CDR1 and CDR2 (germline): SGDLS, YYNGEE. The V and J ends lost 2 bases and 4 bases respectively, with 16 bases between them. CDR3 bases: TGTGCCAGCAGCGTTGGCGGGACGACCCCTTACGAGCAGTACTTC. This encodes CASSVGGTTPYEQYF.

The CDR3 DNA reads TGCAGCGTTGGGGAGACAGGGGCCAGAGGGCCCCTCCACTTT. Its protein product is CSVGETGARGPLHF. J is TRBJ1-6 and V is TRBV29-1, with TRBD1 matching 8 bases. The CDR3 extends over 14 amino acids. The V and J ends lost 4 bases and 13 bases, in that order; junction bases with no gene match: 12. Germline V CDR1 and CDR2: SQVTM, ANQGSEA.

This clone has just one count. The chain's CDR3 is CAISDGTSGGTLGEQYF. In DNA, the CDR3 is TGTGCCATCAGTGACGGGACTAGCGGGGGAACCCTCGGCGAGCAGTACTTC. This rearrangement joins TRBV10-3 to TRBJ2-7; TRBD2 matches at 14 bases. CDR1 and CDR2 from the germline V gene are ENHRY and SYGVKD. CDR3 length: 17 residues. Trimming cost V 3 bases and J 6 bases; bases outside gene matches: 10.

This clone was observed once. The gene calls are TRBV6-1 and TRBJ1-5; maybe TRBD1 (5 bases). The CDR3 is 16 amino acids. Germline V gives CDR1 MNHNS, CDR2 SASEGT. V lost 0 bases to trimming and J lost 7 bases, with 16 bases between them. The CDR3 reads CASSEASPSQGQPQHF. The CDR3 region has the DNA TGTGCCAGCAGTGAAGCTTCCCCCTCCCAGGGACAGCCCCAGCATTTT.

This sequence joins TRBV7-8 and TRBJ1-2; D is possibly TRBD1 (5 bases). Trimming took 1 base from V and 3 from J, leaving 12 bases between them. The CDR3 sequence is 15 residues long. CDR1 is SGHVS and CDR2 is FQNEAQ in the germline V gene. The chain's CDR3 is CASSLVLGQDYGYTF. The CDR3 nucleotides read TGTGCCAGCAGCTTAGTTCTGGGGCAGGACTATGGCTACACCTTC.

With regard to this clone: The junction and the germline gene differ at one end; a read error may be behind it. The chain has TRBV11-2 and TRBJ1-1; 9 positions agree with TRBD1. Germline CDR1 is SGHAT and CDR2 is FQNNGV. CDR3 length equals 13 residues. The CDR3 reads CASSFTGTGIALF. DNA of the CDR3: TGTGCCAGCAGCTTCACCGGGACAGGGATCGCTCTCTTT.

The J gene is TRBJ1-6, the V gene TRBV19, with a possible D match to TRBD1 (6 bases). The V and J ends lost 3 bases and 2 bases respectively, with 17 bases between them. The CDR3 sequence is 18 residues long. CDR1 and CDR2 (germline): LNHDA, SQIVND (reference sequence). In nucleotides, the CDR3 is TGTGCCAGTAGTATTACCGTCGCAGGGGCGACCTATAATTCACCCCTCCACTTT. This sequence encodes CASSITVAGATYNSPLHF.

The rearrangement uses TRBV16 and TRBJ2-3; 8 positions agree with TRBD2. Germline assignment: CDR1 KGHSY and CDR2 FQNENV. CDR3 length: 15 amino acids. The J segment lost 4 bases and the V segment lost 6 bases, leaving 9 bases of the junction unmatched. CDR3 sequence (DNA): TGTGCCAGCAGTCGTCCCGGGGGGGGAGCAGATACGCAGTATTTT. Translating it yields CASSRPGGGADTQYF. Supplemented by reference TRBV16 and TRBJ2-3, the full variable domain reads GEEVAQTPKHLVRGEGQKAKLYCAPIKGHSYVFWYQQVLKNEFKFLISFQNENVFDETGMPKERFSAKCLPNSPCSLEIQATKLEDSAVYFCASSRPGGGADTQYFGPGTRLTVL.

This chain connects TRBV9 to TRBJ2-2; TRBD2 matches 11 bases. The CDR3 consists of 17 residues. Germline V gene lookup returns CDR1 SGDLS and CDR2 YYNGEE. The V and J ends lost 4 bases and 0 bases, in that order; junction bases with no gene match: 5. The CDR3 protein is CASSFSGGAANTGELFF. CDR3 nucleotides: TGTGCCAGCAGCTTTAGCGGGGGGGCCGCGAACACCGGGGAGCTGTTTTTT.

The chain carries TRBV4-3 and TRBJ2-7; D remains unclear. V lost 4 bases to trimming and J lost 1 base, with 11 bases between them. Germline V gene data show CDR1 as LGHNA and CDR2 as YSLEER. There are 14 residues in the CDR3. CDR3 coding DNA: TGCGCCAGCAGCCCCGGAAGAGGATCCTACGAGCAGTACTTC. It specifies CASSPGRGSYEQYF.

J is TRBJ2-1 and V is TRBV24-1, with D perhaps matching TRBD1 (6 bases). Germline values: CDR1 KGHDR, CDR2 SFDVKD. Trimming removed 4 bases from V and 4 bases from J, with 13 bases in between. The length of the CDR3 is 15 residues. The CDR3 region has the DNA TGTGCCACCAGTGAAGCCTTGGACAGTTACAATGAGCAGTTCTTC. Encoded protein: CATSEALDSYNEQFF.

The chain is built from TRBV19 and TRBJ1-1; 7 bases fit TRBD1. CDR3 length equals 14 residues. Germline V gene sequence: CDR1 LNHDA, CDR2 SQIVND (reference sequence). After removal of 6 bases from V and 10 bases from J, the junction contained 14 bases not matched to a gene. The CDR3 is CASRIVEGGALAFF. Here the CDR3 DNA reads TGTGCCAGTAGAATCGTGGAAGGGGGCGCGCTAGCTTTCTTT.

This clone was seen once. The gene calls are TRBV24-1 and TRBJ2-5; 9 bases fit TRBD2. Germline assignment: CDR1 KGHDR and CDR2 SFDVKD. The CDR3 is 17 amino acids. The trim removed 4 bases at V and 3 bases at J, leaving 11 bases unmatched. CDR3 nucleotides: TGTGCCACCAGTGAGAGGGACCCGACTAGCGGAAAAGAGACCCAGTACTTC. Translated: CATSERDPTSGKETQYF.

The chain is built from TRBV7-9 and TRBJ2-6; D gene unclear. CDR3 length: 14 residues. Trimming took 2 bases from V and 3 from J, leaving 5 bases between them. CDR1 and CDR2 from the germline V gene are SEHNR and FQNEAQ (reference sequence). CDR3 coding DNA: TGTGCCAGCAGCTTATTTCTTGGGGCCAACGTCCTGACTTTC. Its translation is CASSLFLGANVLTF. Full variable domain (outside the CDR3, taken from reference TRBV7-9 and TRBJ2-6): DTGVSQNPRHKITKRGQNVTFRCDPISEHNRLYWYRQTLGQGPEFLTYFQNEAQLEKSRLLSDRFSAERPKGSFSTLEIQRTEQGDSAMYLCASSLFLGANVLTFGAGSRLTVL.

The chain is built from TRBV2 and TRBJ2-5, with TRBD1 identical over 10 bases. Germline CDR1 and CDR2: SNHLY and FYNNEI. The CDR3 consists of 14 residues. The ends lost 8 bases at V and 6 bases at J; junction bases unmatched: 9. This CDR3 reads CASRRGTGEKTQYF. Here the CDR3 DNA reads TGTGCCAGCCGCCGCGGGACAGGGGAAAAGACCCAGTACTTC.

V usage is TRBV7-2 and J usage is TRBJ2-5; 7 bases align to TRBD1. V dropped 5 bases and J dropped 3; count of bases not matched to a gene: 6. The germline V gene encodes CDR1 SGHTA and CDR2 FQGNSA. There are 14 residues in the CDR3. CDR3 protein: CASSRGQLKETQYF. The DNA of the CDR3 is TGTGCCAGCAGCCGGGGACAGTTGAAAGAGACCCAGTACTTC.

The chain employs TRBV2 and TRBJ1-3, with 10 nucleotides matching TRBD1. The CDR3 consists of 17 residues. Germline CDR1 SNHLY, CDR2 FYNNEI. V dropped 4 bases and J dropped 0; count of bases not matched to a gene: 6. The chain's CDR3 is CASSGRQGADSGNTIYF. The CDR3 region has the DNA TGTGCCAGCAGTGGGCGACAGGGGGCCGACTCTGGAAACACCATATATTTT.

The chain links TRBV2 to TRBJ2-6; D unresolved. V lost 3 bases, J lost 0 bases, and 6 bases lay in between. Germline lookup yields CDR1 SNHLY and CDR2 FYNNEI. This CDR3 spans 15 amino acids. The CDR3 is CASSEGLSGANVLTF. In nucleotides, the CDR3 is TGTGCCAGCAGTGAGGGCCTCTCTGGGGCCAACGTCCTGACTTTC.